The rows below give T cell receptor beta chains drawn from one sample of a study of blood T cell repertoires in COVID-19. Profiled with immunoSEQ multiplex PCR; TCRdb holds only in-frame clones, not every one. Among some 200,000 clones listed, roughly four fifths were seen once. The sample consisted of PBMCs or T cells enriched from blood (not recorded which). The receptors come from a man aged 35 to 55 who had recovered from COVID-19. Both conserved end residues are part of each CDR3. The order of the fields is V gene, D gene, clone size, J gene, CDR3 DNA, CDR3 protein. A D gene is named only where the DNA matches it firmly. Only some rows state a clone size, as once, few, many or a class for expanded clones.

TRBV7-9,TRBD2,.,TRBJ2-5,TGTGCCAGCAGCTTACCACTAGCGGGAGTTACGGAGACCCAGTACTTC,CASSLPLAGVTETQYF
TRBV9,TRBD1,.,TRBJ1-4,TGTGCCAGCAGCGTATGGACAGGGGCAAATGAAAAACTGTTTTTT,CASSVWTGANEKLFF
TRBV5-1,.,.,TRBJ1-1,TGCGCCAGCAGCTTACCGCAGGGATCCAACACTGAAGCTTTCTTT,CASSLPQGSNTEAFF
TRBV11-2,TRBD2,many,TRBJ2-3,TGTGCCAGCAGCCGCCCCGGGGGGGATACGCAGTATTTT,CASSRPGGDTQYF
TRBV6-1,TRBD1,.,TRBJ2-5,TGTGCCAGCAGTGGGATCTGGACAGGGGGCGTAGAGACCCAGTACTTC,CASSGIWTGGVETQYF
TRBV9,TRBD1,.,TRBJ2-2,TGTGCCAGCAGCGCAACCGGGACAGGGGGTTCTACCGGGGAGCTGTTTTTT,CASSATGTGGSTGELFF
TRBV27,.,.,TRBJ1-5,TGTGCCAGCCGGCGGGGAGCCCAGCCCCAGCATTTT,CASRRGAQPQHF
TRBV7-9,TRBD1,.,TRBJ1-2,TGTGCCAGCAGTTATACCGGGACAGCTGACTATGGCTACACCTTC,CASSYTGTADYGYTF
TRBV6-2/TRBV6-3,TRBD1,.,TRBJ1-1,TGTGCCAGCAGTTACATTCCGGGACAGGGGGCTGAAGCTTTCTTT,CASSYIPGQGAEAFF
TRBV19,TRBD2,.,TRBJ2-1,TGTGCCAGTAGTCAACTAGCGGGAGTGGATGAGCAGTTCTTC,CASSQLAGVDEQFF
TRBV7-2,TRBD2,.,TRBJ2-3,TGTGCCAGCAGCTTGGAGGGACTAGGAATAGATACGCAGTATTTT,CASSLEGLGIDTQYF
TRBV9,TRBD2,.,TRBJ2-3,TGTGCCAGCAGCGTAGGGGGGACTAGCGGTCCGTCGAGCACGCAGTATTTT,CASSVGGTSGPSSTQYF
TRBV6-5,.,.,TRBJ2-3,TGTGCCAGCAGTTACTGGGCGGGCGAGAGTACAGATACGCAGTATTTT,CASSYWAGESTDTQYF
TRBV7-2,TRBD2,few,TRBJ2-1,TGTGCCAGCAGCTTCAGGCTAGCGGGGCCGGGTGAGCAGTTCTTC,CASSFRLAGPGEQFF
TRBV7-3,.,.,TRBJ1-6,TGTGCCAGCAGCTTCGCGGCAGGACAGTCTTCACCCCTCCACTTT,CASSFAAGQSSPLHF
TRBV18,TRBD1,few,TRBJ2-7,TGTGCCAGCTCACTGGGACAGGAGAGCTCCTACGAGCAGTACTTC,CASSLGQESSYEQYF
TRBV5-5,.,many,TRBJ2-5,TGTGCCAGCAGCTTGTATGGAGGAGATCAAGAGACCCAGTACTTC,CASSLYGGDQETQYF
TRBV5-4,.,.,TRBJ2-3,TGTGCCAGCAGCGCGGAGACAGGTTCTAGCACAGATACGCAGTATTTT,CASSAETGSSTDTQYF
TRBV4-1,TRBD1,.,TRBJ2-3,TGCGCCAGCAGCCAAGAACGTGACAGGGGGCTCGGGGATACGCAGTATTTT,CASSQERDRGLGDTQYF
TRBV7-8,.,.,TRBJ2-1,TGTGCCAGCAGCTTAGGACAACCAGAGCAGTTCTTC,CASSLGQPEQFF
TRBV28,.,.,TRBJ2-6,TGTGCCAGCGCTGGGCCCCCCGGTCTCTACGTCCTGACTTTC,CASAGPPGLYVLTF
TRBV7-3,.,.,TRBJ2-1,TGTGCCAGCAGCTCGCTCGGGGGCAATGAGCAGTTCTTC,CASSSLGGNEQFF
TRBV11-3,TRBD2,.,TRBJ2-3,TGTGCCAGCAGCAGACTAGCGGGAGAAGGCGTGGATACGCAGTATTTT,CASSRLAGEGVDTQYF
TRBV7-3,.,.,TRBJ2-1,TGTGCCAGCAGCCCTGGGGGGGCCCAACATGAGCAGTTCTTC,CASSPGGAQHEQFF
TRBV2,TRBD2,few,TRBJ2-3,TGTGCCAGCAGTGTGATCGGGACTAGCGGGAGCGATACGCAGTATTTT,CASSVIGTSGSDTQYF
TRBV7-3,TRBD1,.,TRBJ1-1,TGTGCCAGCAGCCTAGGGGGCATCGCCACTGAAGCTTTCTTT,CASSLGGIATEAFF
TRBV18,TRBD2,.,TRBJ2-1,TGTGCCAGCTCACCGGGACTAGCGGGACAGGGTCGGAATGAGCAGTTCTTC,CASSPGLAGQGRNEQFF
TRBV9,TRBD1,.,TRBJ2-6,TGTGCCAGCAGCCGACAGGGGGGCCTCTCTGGGGCCAACGTCCTGACTTTC,CASSRQGGLSGANVLTF
TRBV19,TRBD2,.,TRBJ2-3,TGTGCCAGTAGTATAGGTACTAGCGGGGCTGATACGCAGTATTTT,CASSIGTSGADTQYF
TRBV7-2,TRBD2,.,TRBJ2-2,TGTGCCAGCAGCCCATTGGCGGGAGGGGGTACCGGGGAGCTGTTTTTT,CASSPLAGGGTGELFF
TRBV28,TRBD1,.,TRBJ1-1,TGTGCCAGCAGTTACAGGGGGCGCTTCGAAGCTTTCTTT,CASSYRGRFEAFF
TRBV19,.,.,TRBJ1-4,TGTGCCAGTAGAGGGACAATCGGGGCTAATGAAAAACTGTTTTTT,CASRGTIGANEKLFF
TRBV29-1,.,.,TRBJ1-6,TGCAGCGTTGGCGGGACCCCTAATTCACCCCTCCACTTT,CSVGGTPNSPLHF
TRBV3-1/TRBV3-2,.,.,TRBJ1-1,TGTGCCAGCAGCTCCAGACAGGTTATGACTGAAGCTTTCTTT,CASSSRQVMTEAFF
TRBV7-2,.,.,TRBJ2-7,TGTGCCAGCAGCTTTCAGGGGGGTCCCTACGAGCAGTACTTC,CASSFQGGPYEQYF
TRBV9,.,.,TRBJ1-4,TGTGCCAGCAGCTCCCAGGCCAGGGGCACTAATGAAAAACTGTTTTTT,CASSSQARGTNEKLFF
TRBV28,TRBD1,.,TRBJ2-1,TGTGCCAGCAGTGGGTTGGACAGGGAGTCCGACAATGAGCAGTTCTTC,CASSGLDRESDNEQFF
TRBV7-2,TRBD1,once,TRBJ1-5,TGTGCCAGCAGCCTAAAGTGGACAGGGAAGCAGCCCCAGCATTTT,CASSLKWTGKQPQHF
TRBV11-2,.,.,TRBJ1-6,TGTGCCAGCAGCGCCCATGAGGGTGGTTACTCACCCCTCCACTTT,CASSAHEGGYSPLHF
TRBV27,.,.,TRBJ1-2,TGTGCCAGCACCACGGGAGGGTTGGGCTACACCTTC,CASTTGGLGYTF
TRBV28,.,.,TRBJ1-6,TGTGCCAGCAGTTCGCAGGGCGCGCTATCACCCCTCCACTTT,CASSSQGALSPLHF
TRBV18,.,once,TRBJ2-3,TGTGCCAGCGAACGGACAGAGAGCACAGATACGCAGTATTTT,CASERTESTDTQYF